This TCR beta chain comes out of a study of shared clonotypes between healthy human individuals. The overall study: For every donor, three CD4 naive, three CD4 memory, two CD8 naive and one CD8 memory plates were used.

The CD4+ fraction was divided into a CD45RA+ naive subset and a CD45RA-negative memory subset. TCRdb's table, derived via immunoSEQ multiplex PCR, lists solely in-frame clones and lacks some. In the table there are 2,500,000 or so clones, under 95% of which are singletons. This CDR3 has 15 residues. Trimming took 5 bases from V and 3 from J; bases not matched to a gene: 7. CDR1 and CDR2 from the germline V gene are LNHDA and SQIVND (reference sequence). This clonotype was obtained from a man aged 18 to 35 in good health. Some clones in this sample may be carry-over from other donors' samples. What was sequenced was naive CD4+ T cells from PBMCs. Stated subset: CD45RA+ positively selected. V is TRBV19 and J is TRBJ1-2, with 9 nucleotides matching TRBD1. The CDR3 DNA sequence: TGTGCCAGTAGTGAGGACAGGACAGGGGACTATGGCTACACCTTC. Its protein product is CASSEDRTGDYGYTF.